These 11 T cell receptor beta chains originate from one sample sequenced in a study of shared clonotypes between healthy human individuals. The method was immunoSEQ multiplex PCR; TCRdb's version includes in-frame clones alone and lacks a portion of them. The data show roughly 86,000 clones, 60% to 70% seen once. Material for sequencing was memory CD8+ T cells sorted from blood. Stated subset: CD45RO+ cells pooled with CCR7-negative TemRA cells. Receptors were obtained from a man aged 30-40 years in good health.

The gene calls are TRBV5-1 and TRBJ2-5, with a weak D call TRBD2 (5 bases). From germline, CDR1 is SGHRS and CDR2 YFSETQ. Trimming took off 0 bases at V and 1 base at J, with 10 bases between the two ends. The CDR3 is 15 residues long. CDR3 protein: CASSLGSSGQETQYF. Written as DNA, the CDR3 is TGCGCCAGCAGCTTGGGTTCCAGCGGCCAAGAGACCCAGTACTTC. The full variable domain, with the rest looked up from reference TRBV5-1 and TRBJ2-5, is KAGVTQTPRYLIKTRGQQVTLSCSPISGHRSVSWYQQTPGQGLQFLFEYFSETQRNKGNFPGRFSGRQFSNSRSEMNVSTLELGDSALYLCASSLGSSGQETQYFGPGTRLLVL.

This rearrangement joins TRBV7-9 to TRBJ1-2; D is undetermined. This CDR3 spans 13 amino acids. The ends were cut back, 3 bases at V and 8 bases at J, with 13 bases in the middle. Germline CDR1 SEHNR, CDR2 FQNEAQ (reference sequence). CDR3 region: CASSFRGFLGYTF. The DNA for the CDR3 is TGTGCCAGCAGCTTCCGGGGTTTTCTAGGCTACACCTTC.

The CDR3 region is CASSIVTGAEETQYF. CDR3 sequence (DNA): TGTGCCAGTAGTATAGTAACGGGGGCGGAAGAGACCCAGTACTTC. This chain joins TRBV19 and TRBJ2-5; D might be TRBD1 or TRBD2, each matching 6 bases. The V gene's germline CDR1 is LNHDA and CDR2 SQIVND (reference sequence). The length of the CDR3 is 15 residues. V lost 1 base, J lost 3 bases, and 12 bases lay in between. The whole variable domain, remainder taken from reference TRBV19 and TRBJ2-5, is DGGITQSPKYLFRKEGQNVTLSCEQNLNHDAMYWYRQDPGQGLRLIYYSQIVNDFQKGDIAEGYSVSREKKESFPLTVTSAQKNPTAFYLCASSIVTGAEETQYFGPGTRLLVL.

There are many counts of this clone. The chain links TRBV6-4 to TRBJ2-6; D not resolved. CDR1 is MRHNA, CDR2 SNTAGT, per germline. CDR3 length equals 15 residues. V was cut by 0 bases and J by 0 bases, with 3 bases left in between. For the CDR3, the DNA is TGTGCCAGCAGTGACTCGAGCTCTGGGGCCAACGTCCTGACTTTC. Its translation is CASSDSSSGANVLTF.

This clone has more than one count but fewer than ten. This chain's CDR3 is CASHSGISYEQYF. CDR3 nucleotides: TGTGCCAGCCACAGCGGGATTTCCTACGAGCAGTACTTC. The chain links TRBV2 to TRBJ2-7; TRBD2 matches at 7 bases. The CDR3 runs 13 residues. CDR1 is SNHLY, CDR2 FYNNEI, per germline. V was clipped by 8 bases and J by 1 base; unmatched bases: 5.

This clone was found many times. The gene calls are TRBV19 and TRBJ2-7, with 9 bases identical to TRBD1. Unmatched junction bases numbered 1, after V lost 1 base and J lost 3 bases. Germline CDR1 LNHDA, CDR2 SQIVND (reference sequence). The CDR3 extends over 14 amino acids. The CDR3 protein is CASSIAGQGYEQYF. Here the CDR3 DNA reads TGTGCCAGTAGTATAGCGGGACAGGGCTACGAGCAGTACTTC.

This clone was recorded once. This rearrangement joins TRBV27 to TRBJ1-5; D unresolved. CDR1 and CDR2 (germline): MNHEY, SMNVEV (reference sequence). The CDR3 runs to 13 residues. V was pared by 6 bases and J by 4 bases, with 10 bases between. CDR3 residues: CASSPAGNQPQHF. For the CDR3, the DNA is TGTGCCAGCAGCCCCGCGGGAAATCAGCCCCAGCATTTT.

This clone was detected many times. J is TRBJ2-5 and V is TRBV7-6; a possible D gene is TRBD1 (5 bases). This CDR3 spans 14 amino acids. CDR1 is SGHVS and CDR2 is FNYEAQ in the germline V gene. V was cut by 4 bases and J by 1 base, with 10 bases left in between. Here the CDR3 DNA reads TGTGCCAGCAGCTCCGACAGAATCCAAGAGACCCAGTACTTC. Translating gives CASSSDRIQETQYF.

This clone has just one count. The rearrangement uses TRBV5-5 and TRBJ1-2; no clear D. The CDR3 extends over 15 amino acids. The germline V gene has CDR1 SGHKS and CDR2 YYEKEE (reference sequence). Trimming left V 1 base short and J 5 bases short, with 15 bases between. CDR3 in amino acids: CASSLWLGIAYGYTF. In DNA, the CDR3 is TGTGCCAGCAGCTTGTGGCTGGGGATAGCATATGGCTACACCTTC. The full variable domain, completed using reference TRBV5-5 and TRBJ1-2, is DAGVTQSPTHLIKTRGQQVTLRCSPISGHKSVSWYQQVLGQGPQFIFQYYEKEERGRGNFPDRFSARQFPNYSSELNVNALLLGDSALYLCASSLWLGIAYGYTFGSGTRLTVV.

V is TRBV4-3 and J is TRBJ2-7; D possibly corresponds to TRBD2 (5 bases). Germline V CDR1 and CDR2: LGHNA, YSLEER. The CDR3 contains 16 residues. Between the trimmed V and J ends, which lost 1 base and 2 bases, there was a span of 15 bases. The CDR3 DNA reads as TGCGCCAGCAGCCAAGCACACACGGGGAATGCCTACGAGCAGTACTTC. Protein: CASSQAHTGNAYEQYF.

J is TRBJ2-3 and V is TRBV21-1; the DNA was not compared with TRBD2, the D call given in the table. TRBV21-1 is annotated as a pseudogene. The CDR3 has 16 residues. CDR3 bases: TGTGCCAGCAGCAAAGGGGCGGGAGTATGTACAGATACGCAGTATTTT. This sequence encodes CASSKGAGVCTDTQYF.